The count of the clone carrying this T cell receptor beta chain is one. The source of the sample is a study of blood T cell repertoires in COVID-19. For the study at large: Acute and convalescent COVID-19 specimens originated in the United States, Italy and Spain.

Profiling relied on immunoSEQ multiplex PCR, and the TCRdb table lists in-frame clones only, not all of them. Of 100,000 to 140,000 clones listed, approximately 90% were seen once; the top ten hold around 1.2%. The source is a woman aged 25-40 years with acute or convalescent COVID-19. Material: peripheral blood.

The CDR3 DNA is TGTGCCAGCTCCCCCCAGGCGGGGGTCGAGCAGTACTTC. Protein sequence: CASSPQAGVEQYF. The chain carries TRBV6-5 and TRBJ2-7, with 7 bases that match TRBD2. CDR1 is MNHEY and CDR2 is SVGAGI in the germline V gene. The CDR3 spans 13 residues. V was clipped by 8 bases and J by 6 bases; unmatched bases: 10.